This T cell receptor (beta chain) is from a study of shared clonotypes between healthy human individuals. Study conclusions and caveats: Genetic and exposure-history diversity was limited by the few donors.

Trimming stripped 2 bases from V and 4 bases from J, with 20 bases between. Germline V CDR1 and CDR2: SGHVS, FQNEAQ. This CDR3 region has 17 residues. Method: immunoSEQ multiplex PCR; TCRdb's copy keeps in-frame clones and lacks some. The sample lists 2 million to 2.5 million clones, over 85% occurring once. A note on this clone: Its target is unknown.

Sequenced material: naive CD4+ T cells from PBMCs. Subset defined: CD45RA+ positively selected. The rearrangement links TRBV7-8 to TRBJ1-1; D not resolved. This receptor was taken from a man younger than 35 in good health. Some clones in this sample may be carry-over from other donors' samples. In DNA form, the CDR3 reads TGTGCCAGCAGCTTATTTTATCGGAAGGGAGGATTCACTGAAGCTTTCTTT. As protein: CASSLFYRKGGFTEAFF.